This TCR beta chain was observed in a study of cytomegalovirus exposure and HLA in healthy donors (dated by TCRdb to the late 2010s). Regarding the study in general: An earlier analysis of some 620 of the donors reported under 300 Gb of sequence data and 95 million to 120 million unique TCR beta sequences obtained from 150 million to 200 million T cells. Roughly 290 gigabases of sequencing data and 70 million to 95 million unique TCR sequences made up an early release that covered over 550 HLA-typed donors. Of the roughly 430 genotyped donors, about 84% fell in the genetic ancestry cluster associated with self-reported Caucasian donors. The study aimed to test whether signatures of past pathogen exposure could be identified by cataloging public T cell receptors. The T cell repertoires of under 700 subjects were profiled by immunosequencing and related to cytomegalovirus serostatus. In addition to the first cohort of roughly 670 subjects, a separate validation cohort of 120 different subjects was used. To predict cytomegalovirus infection status, the study combined high-throughput TCR immunosequencing, statistical association of individual TCRs with disease status, and machine learning. A later analysis re-analyzed previously published TCR beta repertoires from approximately 700 donors and added high-resolution HLA genotyping to study TCR occurrence patterns. Rather than using new phenotypic data, the later analysis identified candidate immune exposures from TCR beta sequences and from how often those sequences occurred across donors. An earlier analysis of 500 to 750 of the donors applied high-throughput TCR beta sequencing to assess whether each TCR beta V gene segment acted as functional or pseudogenic. Donor age, sex, ethnicity and CMV serostatus were collected together with the repertoire data. Genome-wide SNP genotypes for about three fifths of the 666 donors were used in a later genetic analysis, which treated that subset as a discovery cohort. All discovery cohort repertoires had been generated on a single sequencing platform. HLA typing covered class I and class II loci at four-digit resolution. The number of donors typed differed by locus, with about 629-640 for A, B, C, DRB1 and DQB1, more than 500 for DQA1, approximately 580 for DPA1, and some 450 for DPB1. A few DR-DQ haplotypes were treated as single units for association and clustering because of strong linkage in the cohort. On average, around 230,000 unique TCR beta nucleotide sequences were sequenced per donor among roughly 430 genotyped donors of the cohort, with 15% to 20% of those sequences being non-productive.

The cohort consisted of fewer than 700 healthy bone marrow donors. At the time of sampling, all cohort members were nominally healthy, though unrecorded immune exposures were likely present. The donor tested CMV seropositive, placing the donor among the approximately 290 seropositive members of the cohort. A peripheral blood sample was collected from each donor, and TCR beta sequencing was performed on peripheral blood mononuclear cells. Genomic DNA extraction from the blood cell samples was performed with the Qiagen DNeasy Blood Extraction Kit. Results and caveats for the whole study, not just this receptor: In a later analysis, the rate of TCR association differed among HLA loci, with DRB1 alleles having the most associated TCRs and HLA-C alleles having the fewest. For the cohort, immune exposure information was limited to CMV serostatus. A cluster of highly shared sequence variants was judged likely to be a technical artifact of the sequencing pipeline. When HLA alleles, especially DR and DQ, strongly co-occurred, attributing TCR associations to individual alleles was difficult. A further reported finding was that TCR beta sequences accurately predicted the HLA-A and HLA-B alleles for most subjects in the first cohort. In a later analysis, HLA-associated TCR beta chains were found to be more clonally expanded and to have lower generation probabilities than equally common non-associated chains. Presence/absence analyses assumed roughly uniform sequencing depth across donors, an assumption that may not hold. Correlated functional status among segregating V segments might be attributable to linkage disequilibrium, but an unknown experimental factor could not be ruled out. Only TCR beta chains were sequenced in this cohort, and the absence of alpha or paired-chain data limited detectable features. Because counts were too low, some 17 rarely observed V segments, including chromosome 9 orphons, were left out of the earlier analysis of 500 to 750 of the donors. According to a later genetic analysis, donors in an Asian-associated ancestry cluster had fewer N-insertions in productive TCRs than the approximately 610-donor mean. The authors suggested that the approach could potentially be generalized to other disease states and immunological phenotypes. A later analysis associated some 17,000 TCR beta sequences with specific HLA alleles at a false discovery rate of 0.05. In a later analysis, several top co-occurrence clusters were reported to appear linked to parvovirus B19, influenza, CMV and Epstein-Barr virus. The 87-base-pair reads could not distinguish some IMGT-functional V segments, including TRBV6-2 and TRBV6-3, so those segments were excluded. Because HLA typing was missing for some donors at each locus, association tests included only the typed subset. In an earlier analysis of 500 to 650 of the donors, most TCR beta V segments appeared in productive rearrangements about 87% or about 30% of the time, broadly matching IMGT annotations. The study gave a list of about 150 TCR beta chains associated with cytomegalovirus. Across donors, most TCR sequences were observed very rarely, whereas some public TCRs were present in many individuals. In both the original and validation cohorts, the classifier was reported to diagnose cytomegalovirus status with high specificity and sensitivity. In a later genetic analysis, a missense DCLRE1C variant was associated with V-gene and J-gene trimming of TCR beta chains, and the association was replicated in an independent cohort. In a later analysis, most CMV-associated TCR beta chains were found to appear HLA-restricted, with HLA associations seemingly driven largely by CMV exposure. In vitro tests confirmed that three of the cytomegalovirus-associated TCR beta chains recognize cytomegalovirus antigens.

The library was generated by the immunoSEQ multiplex PCR assay. A mixture of 60 forward primers for TCR Vbeta segments and 13 reverse primers for TCR Jbeta segments was used in the multiplex PCR. A multiplex PCR assay on genomic DNA amplified the CDR3 region of rearranged TCR beta genes. Amplified TCR beta libraries were sequenced as 87-base-pair reads on the Illumina HiSeq System. For the original study's pipeline: Across the 640 or so repertoires, a later analysis counted 78 million or so unique TCR beta chains, roughly 11 million of which were shared by at least two donors. Raw reads were error-corrected and collapsed into unique sequences by a nearest-neighbor algorithm in which closely related sequences were merged to remove PCR and sequencing errors. V, D and J gene segments were assigned by aligning CDR3 sequences to IMGT reference sequences. For a sequence to be retained, at least a six-nucleotide match to both a V gene segment and a J gene segment was required. A rearrangement counted as productive if the CDR3 had no stop codons and remained in frame with V and J, and every other rearrangement counted as non-productive. Following IMGT convention, CDR3 was defined as the stretch from the second conserved V-encoded cysteine to the conserved J-encoded phenylalanine. The earlier analysis of about 500 of the donors excluded sequences that lacked an unambiguous match to a single V gene segment. An earlier analysis of roughly 590 of the donors called V segments functional above 56.7% productive rearrangements and segregating when the between-donor standard deviation exceeded 5%. A statistical classification framework was built to diagnose cytomegalovirus status from the catalog of TCR beta chain sequences. A later analysis assigned V and J genes by comparing TCR nucleotide sequences with IMGT/GENE-DB human TR gene sequences. A later analysis assigned CDR3 sequences and most-parsimonious VDJ recombination scenarios with the TCRdist pipeline. In a later analysis, each TCR beta chain was defined by its CDR3 amino acid sequence together with its V-gene family, and reads without a unique V-gene family were excluded. A later analysis removed 500 to 650 highly shared, low-generation-probability nucleotide sequences to deal with suspected cross-contamination and a sequencing artifact. For each public chain, a later analysis derived a clonal expansion index from normalized ranks of inferred template counts within each repertoire. Generation probabilities in a later analysis came from a VDJ recombination model fitted to out-of-frame rearrangements, and those results were checked against IGoR. Hypergeometric tests were used in a later analysis to score TCR-TCR, TCR-HLA and TCR-CMV co-occurrence, with a repertoire-size bias correction applied to the TCR pairs. To estimate false discovery rates, a later analysis permuted the HLA or CMV assignments 20 times. In a later analysis, co-occurring TCRs were grouped using DBSCAN, with TCRdist sequence similarity added in when clustering inside HLA-allele-positive subsets. Co-occurrence clustering excluded repertoires with fewer than 30,000 or more than 120,000 public chains, plus five with anomalous nucleotide sharing. This is the immuneACCESS table as TCRdb keeps it, with only in-frame sequences that have V and J called. A part of the clones is gone; compared with another copy, unresolved V genes explain less than half, and the rest is unexplained. V and J calls and clone size are given by that table; D and trimming were obtained from the DNA. This sample's table lists tens of thousands of clones. Of the sample, 15% is held by the ten largest clones.

From a lookup of the germline V gene, CDR1 and CDR2 are MNHNS and SASEGT. V lost 4 bases and J lost 0 bases, and the count of bases not matched to a germline gene is 12. The CDR3 has 18 amino acids, counting the end cysteine and phenylalanine. This entry keeps only the CDR3 DNA: 54 bases, framed from base 1. Concerning this clone itself: Its antigen is not yet known.

The specimen sequenced was PBMCs. Recombination joined TRBV6-1 with TRBJ2-3; 8 bases in the middle match TRBD1. This TCR derives from a man aged 50 to 59 in good health and CMV-seropositive. The CDR3 here reads CASSATNGQGTSTDTQYF. The DNA sequence is TGTGCCAGCAGTGCTACCAACGGACAGGGAACTAGCACAGATACGCAGTATTTT.